This T cell receptor beta chain was sequenced in a study of shared clonotypes between healthy human individuals. In the authors' methods: ImmunoSEQ only sent back junction sequences with no quality scores, so filtering was done differently. Data came from immunoSEQ multiplex PCR; TCRdb stores just in-frame clones and leaves some out. That table supplies the V and J calls and clone size; D and trimming were determined from the DNA. The repertoire holds 2 million to 2.5 million clones, with approximately 93% as singletons. Caucasian adults living in Nashville, Tennessee, provided all samples. The CD4+ fraction was divided into a CD45RA+ naive subset and a CD45RA-negative memory subset. The CDR3 contains 14 residues. Germline V gives CDR1 KGHSH, CDR2 LQKENI. V lost 6 bases and J lost 10, with 19 bases in between.

The receptor was derived from a man aged 18 to 35 in good health. Some clones in this sample may be carry-over from other donors' samples. The sample comprised naive CD4+ T cells from PBMCs. Subset defined: CD45RA+ positively selected. This chain joins TRBV18 and TRBJ2-1; D uncertain. The CDR3 DNA reads as TGTGCCAGCTCCCCCCTAAGGGCACCCAACGAGCAGTTCTTC. Translation gives CASSPLRAPNEQFF. The whole variable domain, remainder taken from reference TRBV18 and TRBJ2-1, is NAGVMQNPRHLVRRRGQEARLRCSPMKGHSHVYWYRQLPEEGLKFMVYLQKENIIDESGMPKERFSAEFPKEGPSILRIQQVVRGDSAAYFCASSPLRAPNEQFFGPGTRLTVL.